This record covers a single T cell receptor (beta chain). CDR3 length: 12 amino acids. Trimming left V 3 bases short and J 9 bases short, with 12 bases between. Germline V lookup: CDR1 SGHDT, CDR2 YYEEEE. The sample originates from a study of blood T cell repertoires in COVID-19. Study in general: Two negative PCRs, clearance, or symptom resolution characterized the recovered Cohort 3 donors.

Clinical history as reported by participants underpinned cohort assignment. How the authors handled the data: Amplifying reference gene primers gave estimates of nucleated cell counts. Repertoires were generated with immunoSEQ multiplex PCR, while TCRdb's copy carries only in-frame clones and drops some. Clone size and V and J calls were adopted from that table, with D and trimming inferred from the DNA. This table has about 270,000 clones, 88% appearing once. The sequenced sample was PBMCs or T cells enriched from blood (not recorded which). The rearrangement uses TRBV5-6 and TRBJ1-1; D may be TRBD1 (5 bases). The receptor's source is a woman aged 60-75 years in a cohort exposed to, infected with or recovered from COVID-19 (not recorded which). The DNA of the CDR3 is TGTGCCAGCAGCTGGGGGGGGACCCAAGCTTTCTTT. Encoded protein: CASSWGGTQAFF.